Presented here are 30 T cell receptor beta chains from one specimen sequenced in a study of cytomegalovirus exposure and HLA in healthy donors (dated by TCRdb to 2016 to 2017). Library construction relied on the immunoSEQ multiplex PCR assay. A mixture of 60 forward primers for TCR Vbeta segments and 13 reverse primers for TCR Jbeta segments was used in the multiplex PCR. Here the immuneACCESS table is served through TCRdb, limited to in-frame sequences with V and J called. Missing clones are a known gap in these copies; in checked studies unresolved V genes cover under half, and the rest lacks a known reason. The table for this sample lists around 170,000 clones; 80% of them were counted only once. 1% of the sample is taken by the ten largest. Sequenced: PBMCs. Receptors originate from a woman in her fifties or sixties in good health and CMV-seropositive.

The chain combines TRBV11-1 with TRBJ1-1; no reliable D call. Germline CDR1 SGHAT, CDR2 FQDESV (reference sequence). CDR3 size: 14 residues. Trimming removed 5 bases at V and 2 bases at J, with 12 bases between. CDR3 in amino acids: CASSLGRLNTEAFF. The CDR3 DNA sequence: TGTGCCAGCAGCCTTGGCAGGCTCAACACTGAAGCTTTCTTT.

This clone ranks as medium-sized. The chain's CDR3 is CASSMGPGRANVLTF. The CDR3 region has the DNA TGTGCCAGTAGTATGGGGCCAGGCAGAGCTAACGTCCTGACTTTC. The chain links TRBV19 to TRBJ2-6; D is possibly TRBD1 (5 bases). In germline, CDR1 is LNHDA, CDR2 SQIVND (reference sequence). The CDR3 spans 15 residues. Between the trimmed V and J ends, which lost 3 bases and 10 bases, there was a span of 16 bases.

V and J are TRBV4-3 and TRBJ2-1, with D tentatively TRBD2 (6 bases). This CDR3 is 15 amino acids long. Looked up from germline, CDR1 is LGHNA and CDR2 is YSLEER. The V and J ends lost 4 bases and 9 bases respectively, with 19 bases between them. CDR3 amino acids: CASSLVSGQAGEQFF. The CDR3 DNA follows: TGCGCCAGCAGCCTAGTCTCGGGGCAAGCGGGTGAGCAGTTCTTC.

The chain employs TRBV7-3 and TRBJ2-1; D might be TRBD2 (5 bases). The ends were cut back, 6 bases at V and 0 bases at J, with 12 bases in the middle. CDR3 length: 15 amino acids. The germline CDR1 and CDR2 sequences are SGHTA and FQGTGA. Here the CDR3 reads CASSPEGDSYNEQFF. The CDR3 DNA follows: TGTGCCAGCAGTCCCGAGGGTGACTCCTACAATGAGCAGTTCTTC.

J is TRBJ2-7 and V is TRBV10-3, with 12 bases identical to TRBD1. This CDR3 spans 17 amino acids. Unmatched junction bases numbered 11, after V lost 4 bases and J lost 4 bases. Germline loops: CDR1 ENHRY, CDR2 SYGVKD. Written as DNA, the CDR3 is TGTGCCATCAGTGGCAGACCCGGGACAGGGGGCGGGTACGAGCAGTACTTC. Encoded protein: CAISGRPGTGGGYEQYF.

This chain connects TRBV6-1 to TRBJ1-3, with 10 bases fitting TRBD1. The V and J ends lost 7 bases and 2 bases, in that order; junction bases with no gene match: 5. The CDR3 sequence is 15 residues long. Germline CDR1 is MNHNS and CDR2 is SASEGT. The CDR3 loop reads CASTRDRGAGNTIYF. CDR3 in DNA: TGTGCCAGCACTAGGGACAGGGGAGCTGGAAACACCATATATTTT.

The chain is built from TRBV9 and TRBJ2-3, with D perhaps matching TRBD2 (6 bases). V was clipped by 4 bases and J by 3 bases, with 9 bases between them. Germline loops: CDR1 SGDLS, CDR2 YYNGEE. CDR3 size: 13 residues. CDR3 amino acids: CASSWDSTDTQYF. CDR3 in DNA: TGTGCCAGCAGCTGGGACTCTACAGATACGCAGTATTTT. Based on the CDR3 plus reference TRBV9 and TRBJ2-3, the full variable domain is DSGVTQTPKHLITATGQRVTLRCSPRSGDLSVYWYQQSLDQGLQFLIQYYNGEERAKGNILERFSAQQFPDLHSELNLSSLELGDSALYFCASSWDSTDTQYFGPGTRLTVL.

This clone was detected a few times. The genes are TRBV18 and TRBJ1-4; 8 bases agree with TRBD1. Germline V gene sequence: CDR1 KGHSH, CDR2 LQKENI. The ends lost 5 bases at V and 4 bases at J; junction bases unmatched: 6. The CDR3 is 15 amino acids. DNA of the CDR3: TGTGCCAGCTCAACTCAGGGGGCCGTTAATGAAAAACTGTTTTTT. Protein sequence: CASSTQGAVNEKLFF.

The chain couples TRBV5-6 to TRBJ1-1; TRBD1 might be the D (6 bases). The CDR3 has 13 amino acids. Germline loops: CDR1 SGHDT, CDR2 YYEEEE. V was trimmed by 2 bases and J by 7 bases, leaving 12 bases between them. The CDR3 region is CASSFRQELEAFF. For the CDR3, the DNA is TGTGCCAGCAGCTTCAGACAGGAGCTTGAAGCTTTCTTT.

V and J are TRBV7-2 and TRBJ1-2; D not certain. The V gene lost 5 bases and the J gene lost 8 bases, with 12 bases spanning the gap. CDR3 size: 12 residues. Germline CDR1 and CDR2: SGHTA and FQGNSA. The CDR3 DNA sequence: TGTGCCAGCAGCCCGTCTATTTGGGGCTACACCTTC. Translation gives CASSPSIWGYTF.

The gene calls are TRBV28 and TRBJ2-1; TRBD2 matches at 11 bases. With V trimmed by 6 bases and J by 7 bases, 8 bases remained unmatched. The CDR3 has 15 amino acids. CDR1 MDHEN and CDR2 SYDVKM come from the germline V gene. This chain's CDR3 is CASRPLAGGSNEQFF. CDR3 DNA sequence: TGTGCCAGCAGACCCCTAGCGGGAGGTTCTAATGAGCAGTTCTTC.

The chain joins TRBV28 to TRBJ2-2; 9 bases line up with TRBD1. The J segment lost 4 bases and the V segment lost 1 base, leaving 13 bases of the junction unmatched. The CDR3 totals 19 residues. The germline gives CDR1 MDHEN, CDR2 SYDVKM. The CDR3 DNA follows: TGTGCCAGCAGTTTATTTTGGGTAGGGGGACAGGGACCCACCGGGGAGCTGTTTTTT. This gives the protein CASSLFWVGGQGPTGELFF.

V is TRBV7-2 and J is TRBJ2-3; 11 bases are shared with TRBD2. With V trimmed by 2 bases and J by 3 bases, 10 bases remained unmatched. CDR3 size: 18 residues. Germline values: CDR1 SGHTA, CDR2 FQGNSA. CDR3 amino acids: CASSLRFSSGRVTDTQYF. The DNA for the CDR3 is TGTGCCAGCAGCTTACGATTTAGTAGCGGGAGGGTGACAGATACGCAGTATTTT.

This chain joins TRBV9 and TRBJ1-4; tentatively, D is TRBD1 (6 bases). V lost 4 bases and J lost 7, with 11 bases in between. This CDR3 has 13 amino acids. Germline V gives CDR1 SGDLS, CDR2 YYNGEE. This CDR3 is CASSLQTGEKLFF. The CDR3 DNA reads TGTGCCAGCAGCCTACAGACAGGTGAAAAACTGTTTTTT.

CDR3 nucleotide sequence: TGTGCCAGCAGGGCAGGGGACACCAGAGGCATGGGCTACACCTTC. Residues: CASRAGDTRGMGYTF. The chain joins TRBV28 to TRBJ1-2; a weak D match, TRBD1 (6 bases). With 6 bases removed from V and 8 bases from J, the gap between germline ends came to 22 bases. The CDR3 is made up of 15 amino acids. The germline gives CDR1 MDHEN, CDR2 SYDVKM.

This chain links TRBV7-3 with TRBJ1-3; possible D gene TRBD1, 6 bases. The germline V and J ends were trimmed by 5 bases and 7 bases, with 9 bases remaining between them. Per germline, CDR1 SGHTA and CDR2 FQGTGA. The CDR3 covers 12 residues. The CDR3: CASSEQGNTIYF. The CDR3 DNA reads TGTGCCAGCAGCGAACAGGGTAACACCATATATTTT. Looking up the rest from reference TRBV7-3 and TRBJ1-3 gives the full variable domain: GAGVSQTPSNKVTEKGKYVELRCDPISGHTALYWYRQSLGQGPEFLIYFQGTGAADDSGLPNDRFFAVRPEGSVSTLKIQRTERGDSAVYLCASSEQGNTIYFGEGSWLTVV.

The table lists this clone with a count of one. This chain links TRBV27 with TRBJ1-1; 9 positions match TRBD1. CDR1 and CDR2 (germline): MNHEY, SMNVEV (reference sequence). With 6 bases clipped from V and 3 bases from J, the junction kept 5 bases outside the gene matches. The CDR3 contains 14 residues. The CDR3 nucleotides read TGTGCCAGCAGGCCCGACAGGGGGGACACTGAAGCTTTCTTT. The encoded protein is CASRPDRGDTEAFF.

The chain combines TRBV11-2 with TRBJ2-6; the D is unclear. Trimming left V 1 base short and J 0 bases short, with 10 bases between. The CDR3 totals 17 residues. Germline V CDR1 and CDR2: SGHAT, FQNNGV. CDR3 DNA: TGTGCCAGCAGCTTAGGGTATCGTAGCTCTGGGGCCAACGTCCTGACTTTC. Amino acid sequence: CASSLGYRSSGANVLTF.

The chain carries TRBV27 and TRBJ1-3, with D maybe TRBD1 (6 bases). CDR1 and CDR2 from the germline V gene are MNHEY and SMNVEV (reference sequence). The CDR3 has 16 amino acids. Trimming removed 4 bases from V and 0 bases from J, with 13 bases in between. The CDR3 is CASSYGGPSSGNTIYF. The CDR3 region has the DNA TGTGCCAGCAGTTATGGGGGCCCAAGCTCTGGAAACACCATATATTTT.

This chain links TRBV28 with TRBJ2-5; 15 positions match TRBD2. Per germline, CDR1 MDHEN and CDR2 SYDVKM. CDR3 length equals 15 residues. V was clipped by 5 bases and J by 7 bases; unmatched bases: 5. The DNA for the CDR3 is TGTGCCAGCAGTATAGGACTAGCGGGAGGGTCGACCCAGTACTTC. As protein: CASSIGLAGGSTQYF.

In its sample, this clone was seen a few times. This chain uses TRBV27 with TRBJ1-6; weak D call: TRBD1 (5 bases). Germline-derived CDR1 and CDR2 are MNHEY and SMNVEV (reference sequence). The CDR3 covers 14 residues. V was pared by 3 bases and J by 7 bases, with 10 bases between. The CDR3 DNA follows: TGTGCCAGCAGTTTGGAGGGGTTGAATTCACCCCTCCACTTT. Amino acids: CASSLEGLNSPLHF.

This clone appeared once. The chain joins TRBV7-2 to TRBJ1-6; possibly TRBD1 for D (6 bases). Germline V gene sequence: CDR1 SGHTA, CDR2 FQGNSA. This CDR3 is built from 16 residues. Trimming stripped 3 bases from V and 7 bases from J, with 16 bases between. The CDR3 here is CASSFTTGSKNSPLHF. The CDR3 region has the DNA TGTGCCAGCAGCTTTACCACAGGGTCGAAAAATTCACCCCTCCACTTT.

The rearrangement links TRBV4-1 to TRBJ1-1, with 7 bases aligning to TRBD1. The ends lost 0 bases at V and 2 bases at J; junction bases unmatched: 6. The CDR3 loop spans 16 amino acids. Germline CDR1 is MGHRA and CDR2 is YSYEKL. CDR3 sequence (DNA): TGCGCCAGCAGCCAAGAATCGACAGGGATCAACACTGAAGCTTTCTTT. Residues: CASSQESTGINTEAFF.

The rearrangement joins TRBV9 to TRBJ1-4; TRBD1 matches 8 bases. This CDR3 comprises 17 residues. Trimming took 0 bases from V and 8 from J; bases not matched to a gene: 12. CDR1 and CDR2 from the germline V gene are SGDLS and YYNGEE. CDR3 in DNA: TGTGCCAGCAGCGTAGCAGGCCAGGGGGCTTATAGGGAAAAACTGTTTTTT. Protein: CASSVAGQGAYREKLFF.

V gene TRBV19 combines with J gene TRBJ1-1; weak D call: TRBD1 (6 bases). Germline-derived CDR1 and CDR2 are LNHDA and SQIVND (reference sequence). V lost 5 bases and J lost 11, with 18 bases in between. This CDR3 spans 13 amino acids. The CDR3 is CASSPRQDRAAFF. The CDR3 DNA is TGTGCCAGTAGTCCCCGACAGGACCGAGCGGCTTTCTTT.

CDR3 region: CASSWLKVGNTIYF. CDR3 sequence (DNA): TGTGCCAGCAGCTGGCTGAAAGTTGGAAACACCATATATTTT. The chain combines TRBV11-2 with TRBJ1-3; unclear D gene. CDR1 SGHAT and CDR2 FQNNGV come from the germline V gene. Trimming took 4 bases from V and 3 from J, leaving 10 bases between them. The CDR3 sequence is 14 residues long.

V usage is TRBV18 and J usage is TRBJ1-6; 9 positions agree with TRBD1. V shed 4 bases and J 7 bases; nucleotides not matched to a gene: 8. The CDR3 is 16 amino acids. Germline V gene lookup returns CDR1 KGHSH and CDR2 LQKENI. The CDR3 here is CASSHGSTGGNSPLHF. CDR3 bases: TGTGCCAGCTCACACGGGTCGACAGGGGGGAATTCACCCCTCCACTTT.

The rearrangement uses TRBV27 and TRBJ1-1, with 8 bases lining up with TRBD1. This CDR3 is built from 14 residues. In germline, CDR1 is MNHEY, CDR2 SMNVEV (reference sequence). V was clipped by 5 bases and J by 4 bases; unmatched bases: 6. CDR3 nucleotide sequence: TGTGCCAGCAGTCAGGACAGGGTTAGCACTGAAGCTTTCTTT. Translated: CASSQDRVSTEAFF.

The chain recombines TRBV4-1 with TRBJ2-6; maybe TRBD1 (6 bases). Trimming removed 4 bases at V and 0 bases at J, with 16 bases between. This CDR3 contains 18 residues. The germline CDR1 and CDR2 sequences are MGHRA and YSYEKL. The CDR3 DNA follows: TGCGCCAGCAGCCTTACAGGGAGAGTTGACTCTGGGGCCAACGTCCTGACTTTC. The encoded protein is CASSLTGRVDSGANVLTF.

V is TRBV7-8 and J is TRBJ1-5, with D possibly TRBD1 on 5 matching bases. Trimming removed 5 bases at V and 5 bases at J, with 16 bases between. CDR1 is SGHVS, CDR2 FQNEAQ, per germline. CDR3 length: 15 residues. CDR3 amino acids: CASSPDLGTYQPQHF. In DNA form, the CDR3 reads TGTGCCAGCAGCCCAGACCTCGGGACTTATCAGCCCCAGCATTTT. Variable domain in full (rest from reference TRBV7-8 and TRBJ1-5): GAGVSQSPRYKVAKRGQDVALRCDPISGHVSLFWYQQALGQGPEFLTYFQNEAQLDKSGLPSDRFFAERPEGSVSTLKIQRTQQEDSAVYLCASSPDLGTYQPQHFGDGTRLSIL.